This T cell receptor beta chain was recovered during a study of T cells in women clearing cervical HPV infection. Study context: Case blood was drawn a median about 23 weeks after lesion detection.

Germline loops: CDR1 SQVTM, CDR2 ANQGSEA. The CDR3 runs 15 residues. To note about this clone: At one boundary the junction diverges from the germline segment, which might be a read error. The CDR3 end lies 3 residues beyond the end of the read and is filled in from the germline J gene.

TCRdb's copy holds only in-frame clones and misses some; the assay was immunoSEQ multiplex PCR. The repertoire shows some 20,000 clones; the top ten hold roughly 9.1%. The chain links TRBV29-1 to TRBJ1-1, with 7 bases fitting TRBD1. The sequencing input was blood buffy coat. This sequence was found in a woman aged 18-70 years with a cervical HPV16 infection that either progressed to CIN3+ or cleared (not recorded which). The CDR3 region is CSVEEIQGMNTEAFF. Partial CDR3 DNA: TGCAGCGTAGAAGAGATACAGGGGATGAACACTGAA.